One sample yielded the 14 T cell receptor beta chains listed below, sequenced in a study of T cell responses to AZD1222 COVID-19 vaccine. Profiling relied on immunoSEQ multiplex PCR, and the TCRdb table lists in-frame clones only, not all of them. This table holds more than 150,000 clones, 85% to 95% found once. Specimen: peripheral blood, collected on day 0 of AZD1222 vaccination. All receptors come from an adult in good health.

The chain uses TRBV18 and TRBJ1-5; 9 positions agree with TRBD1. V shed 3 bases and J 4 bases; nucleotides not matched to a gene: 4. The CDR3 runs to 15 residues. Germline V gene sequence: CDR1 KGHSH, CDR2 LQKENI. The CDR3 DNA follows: TGTGCCAGCTCACCGCCCGGGACAGGGAATCAGCCCCAGCATTTT. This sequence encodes CASSPPGTGNQPQHF.

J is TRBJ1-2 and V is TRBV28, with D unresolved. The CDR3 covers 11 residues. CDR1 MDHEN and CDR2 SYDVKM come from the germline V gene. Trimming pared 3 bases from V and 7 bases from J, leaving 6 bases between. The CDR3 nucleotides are TGTGCCAGCAGTTTGGCGTCTGGCTACACCTTC. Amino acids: CASSLASGYTF.

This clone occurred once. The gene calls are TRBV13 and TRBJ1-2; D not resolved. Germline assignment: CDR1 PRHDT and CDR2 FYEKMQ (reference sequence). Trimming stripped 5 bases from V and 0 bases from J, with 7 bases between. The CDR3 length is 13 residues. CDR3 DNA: TGTGCCAGCAGCCGAGATTCTAACTATGGCTACACCTTC. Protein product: CASSRDSNYGYTF.

The CDR3 here is CASSLNFRDAGYEQYF. CDR3 bases: TGTGCCAGCAGCTTGAATTTTCGGGACGCAGGCTACGAGCAGTACTTC. The J gene is TRBJ2-7, the V gene TRBV5-5; D is tentatively TRBD1 or TRBD2 (5 bases each). CDR3 length equals 16 residues. Germline-derived CDR1 and CDR2 are SGHKS and YYEKEE (reference sequence). Trimming stripped 1 base from V and 3 bases from J, with 17 bases between.

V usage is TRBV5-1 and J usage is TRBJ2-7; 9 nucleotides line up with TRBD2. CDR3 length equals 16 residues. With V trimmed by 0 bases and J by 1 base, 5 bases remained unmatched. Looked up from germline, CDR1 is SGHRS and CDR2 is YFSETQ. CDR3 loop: CASSLVNSGRSYEQYF. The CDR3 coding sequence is TGCGCCAGCAGCTTGGTGAATAGCGGGAGATCCTACGAGCAGTACTTC.

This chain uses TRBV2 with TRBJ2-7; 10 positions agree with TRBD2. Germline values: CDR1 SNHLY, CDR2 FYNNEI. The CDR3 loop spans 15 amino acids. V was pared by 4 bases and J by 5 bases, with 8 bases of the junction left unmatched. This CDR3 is CASSVLAGVPHEQYF. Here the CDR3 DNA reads TGTGCCAGCAGTGTTCTAGCGGGAGTTCCCCACGAGCAGTACTTC.

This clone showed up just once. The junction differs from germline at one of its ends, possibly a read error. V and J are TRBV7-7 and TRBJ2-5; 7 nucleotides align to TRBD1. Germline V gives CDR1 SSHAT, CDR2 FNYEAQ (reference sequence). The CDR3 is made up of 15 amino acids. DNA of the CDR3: TGTGCTAGCAGCCTCGACAGGGCCCATCAAGAGACCCAGTACTTC. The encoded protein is CASSLDRAHQETQYF. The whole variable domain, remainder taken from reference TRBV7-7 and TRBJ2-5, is GAGVSQSPRYKVTKRGQDVTLRCDPISSHATLYWYQQALGQGPEFLTYFNYEAQPDKSGLPSDRFSAERPEGSISTLTIQRTEQRDSAMYRCASSLDRAHQETQYFGPGTRLLVL.

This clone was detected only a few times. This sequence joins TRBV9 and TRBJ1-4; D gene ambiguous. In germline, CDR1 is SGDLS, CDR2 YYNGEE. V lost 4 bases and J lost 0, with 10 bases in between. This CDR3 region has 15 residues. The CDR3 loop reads CASSPSLATNEKLFF. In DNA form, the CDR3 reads TGTGCCAGCAGCCCCAGCCTTGCAACTAATGAAAAACTGTTTTTT.

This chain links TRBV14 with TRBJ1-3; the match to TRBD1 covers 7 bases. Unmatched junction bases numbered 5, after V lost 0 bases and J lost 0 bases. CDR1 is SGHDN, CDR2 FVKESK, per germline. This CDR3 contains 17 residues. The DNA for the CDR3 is TGTGCCAGCAGCCAAGATCTGACAGGGAGCTCTGGAAACACCATATATTTT. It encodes CASSQDLTGSSGNTIYF.

The CDR3 spells CASSMREGYEQYF. The CDR3 DNA reads as TGTGCCAGCAGCATGCGGGAAGGGTACGAGCAGTACTTC. V usage is TRBV12-3 or TRBV12-4 and J usage is TRBJ2-7, with D possibly being TRBD2 (6 bases). Trimming stripped 6 bases from V and 4 bases from J, with 13 bases between. The CDR3 extends over 13 amino acids.

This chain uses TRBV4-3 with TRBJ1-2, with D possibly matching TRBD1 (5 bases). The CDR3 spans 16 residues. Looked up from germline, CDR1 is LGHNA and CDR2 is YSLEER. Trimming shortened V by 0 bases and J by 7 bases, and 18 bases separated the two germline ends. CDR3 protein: CASSQEWGGAGLGYTF. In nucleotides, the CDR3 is TGCGCCAGCAGCCAAGAATGGGGGGGTGCAGGTCTTGGCTACACCTTC.

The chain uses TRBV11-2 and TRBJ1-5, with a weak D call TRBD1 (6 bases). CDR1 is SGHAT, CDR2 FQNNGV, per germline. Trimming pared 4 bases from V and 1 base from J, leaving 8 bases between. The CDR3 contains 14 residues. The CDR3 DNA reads TGTGCCAGCAGCTCCACAGGGAGCAATCAGCCCCAGCATTTT. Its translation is CASSSTGSNQPQHF.

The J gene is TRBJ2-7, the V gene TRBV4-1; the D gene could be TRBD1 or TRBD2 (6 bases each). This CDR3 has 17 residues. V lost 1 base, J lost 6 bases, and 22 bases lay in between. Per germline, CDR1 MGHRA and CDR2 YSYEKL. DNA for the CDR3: TGCGCCAGCAGCCAAGCGGAGGGAGAGGGGGACCCGCTCGAGCAGTACGTC. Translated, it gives CASSQAEGEGDPLEQYV.

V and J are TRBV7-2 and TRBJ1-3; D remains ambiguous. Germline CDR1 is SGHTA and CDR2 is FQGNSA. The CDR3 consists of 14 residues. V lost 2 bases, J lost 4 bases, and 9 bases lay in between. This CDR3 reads CASSLLMSGNTIYF. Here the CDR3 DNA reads TGTGCCAGCAGCTTATTGATGTCGGGAAACACCATATATTTT.